Reported below is one TCR beta chain. The antigen it binds to is not known. Qualities for individual bases were not recorded, and no much larger clone is one base off. The data are from a study of T cells in tumors after PD-1 blockade (dated by TCRdb to the late 2010s). Background on the whole study: Prior checkpoint blockade, systemic immunosuppressant use, and recent radiotherapy or other anti-cancer therapy within 4 weeks were grounds for patient exclusion. Pembrolizumab 200 mg every 3 weeks or cemiplimab 350 mg every 2 weeks was administered to patients. Some patients also continued taking vismodegib 150 mg daily during anti-PD-1 treatment. On average, peripheral blood samples yielded fewer than 45,000 unique clonotypes and 113,528 TCR templates (range about 22,000-290,000). Using site-matched tumors from BCC or SCC patients sampled before and after anti-PD-1 therapy, the study carried out paired single-cell RNA and TCR sequencing. To compare clonotypes in blood versus tumor, bulk TCR sequencing was run on fewer than 11 peripheral blood samples drawn from about five patients. RECIST version 1.1 was used to evaluate clinical response. On the study overall, not on this receptor specifically: Roughly 41% of TCR clonotypes from the tumor were detected in blood, and certain novel exhausted tumor clones were present in blood collected before treatment, which suggests recruitment from the periphery. The source of novel T cell clones was not identified and could include lymphoid organs or rare unexpanded clones within the tumor or its periphery.

The CDR3 contains 15 residues, cysteine and phenylalanine counted. Just CDR3 DNA is preserved here, 45 bases in frame from base 1. The germline V gene (reference sequence) supplies CDR1 MNHNY and CDR2 SVGAGI. From V the trimming removes 3 bases and from J it removes 4 bases, while the gene matches leave 8 bases of the junction unaccounted for. The time point label here, explained by the study, means: before anti-PD-1 therapy. For bulk TCRbeta sequencing, genomic DNA was extracted from tumor biopsies or peripheral blood, and input amounts ranged from 616 ng to 6,004 ng. Histologically proven advanced or metastatic basal or squamous cell carcinoma was present in all patients, all of whom were poor candidates for surgical resection. Of the approximately ten patients in the basal cell carcinoma cohort, about eight underwent bulk tumor TCR sequencing. The immunoSEQ platform was used to carry out deep TCRbeta sequencing. The authors' analysis ran thus. Only productive rearrangements were exported from the immunoSEQ Analyzer for further analysis. T cell phenotypes were assigned to bulk TCRbeta clonotypes by matching the clonotypes to single-cell RNA+TCR-seq clones with the same TCRbeta sequence. Using bulk TCR sequencing data, clone enrichment in tumor was calculated by dividing a clone's tumor frequency by the same clone's PBMC frequency. TCRs were grouped by GLIPH into specificity groups, defined as clusters of distinct TCRs likely recognizing common antigens via shared CDR3 motifs. TCRdb holds this immuneACCESS table with in-frame rearrangements only. Some clones are missing; in checked studies, unresolved V genes explain under half, and the rest has no known cause. That table is the source of V, J and clone size, and D and trimming were worked out from the DNA. In all, the sample holds about 20,000 clones, and around 80% of those were seen once. 26% of the sample is taken by the ten largest.

The sequences come from PBMCs, collected before anti-PD-1 treatment. The source is a human donor with basal cell carcinoma. The V gene is TRBV6-6 and the J gene is TRBJ2-5; 7 bases in the middle match TRBD1. This receptor has the CDR3 CASSYGQGEGETQYF. The nucleotide sequence reads as follows: TGTGCCAGCAGTTATGGGCAGGGGGAAGGAGAGACCCAGTACTTC.